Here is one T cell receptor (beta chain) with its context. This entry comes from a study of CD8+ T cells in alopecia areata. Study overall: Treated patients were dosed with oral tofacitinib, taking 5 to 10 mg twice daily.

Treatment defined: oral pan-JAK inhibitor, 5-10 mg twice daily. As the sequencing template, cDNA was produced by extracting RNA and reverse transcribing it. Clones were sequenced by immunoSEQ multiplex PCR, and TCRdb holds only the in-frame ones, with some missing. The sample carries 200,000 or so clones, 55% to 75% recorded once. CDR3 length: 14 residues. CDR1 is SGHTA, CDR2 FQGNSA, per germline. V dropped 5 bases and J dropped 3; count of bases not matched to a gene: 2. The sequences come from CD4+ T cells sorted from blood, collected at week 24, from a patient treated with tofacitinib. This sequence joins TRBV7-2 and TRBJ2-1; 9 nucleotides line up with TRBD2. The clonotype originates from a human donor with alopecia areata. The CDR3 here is CASSPSGDYNEQFF. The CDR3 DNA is TGTGCCAGCAGCCCTAGCGGGGACTACAATGAGCAGTTCTTC.